What follows are 19 T cell receptor beta chains derived from one specimen sequenced in a study of T cell responses to AZD1222 COVID-19 vaccine (dated by TCRdb to the early 2020s). This sample's time point label indicates: baseline before first vaccination. The library was produced with the immunoSEQ multiplex PCR assay. TCRdb's version of the immuneACCESS table is confined to in-frame rearrangements and falls short of the full clone set. An unresolved V gene accounts for under half of the shortfall where checked; the remainder is of unknown origin. The sample table shows approximately 160,000 clones, and roughly nine tenths are seen once. 1.5% of the sample is in the top ten clones. Sequencing used peripheral blood, obtained on day 0 of AZD1222 vaccination. These receptors all come from an adult in good health.

A remark on this clone: Other DNA variants within this sample encode the same CDR3. This chain uses TRBV4-2 with TRBJ2-3; 12 bases fit TRBD2. Germline CDR1 LGHNA, CDR2 YNFKEQ. This CDR3 region has 16 residues. The junction had 2 bases not matched to a gene; V was cut back by 0 bases and J by 4 bases. The CDR3 reads CASSQDLAGGPDTQYF. The CDR3 DNA sequence: TGTGCCAGCAGCCAAGACCTAGCGGGGGGGCCAGATACGCAGTATTTT.

The chain couples TRBV19 to TRBJ1-5; D gene unclear. Trimming removed 6 bases from V and 3 bases from J, with 12 bases in between. The CDR3 has 14 amino acids. The germline V gene encodes CDR1 LNHDA and CDR2 SQIVND (reference sequence). The CDR3 nucleotides are TGTGCCAGTAGCCGCGGGATAACCAATCAGCCCCAGCATTTT. It specifies CASSRGITNQPQHF.

This rearrangement joins TRBV5-1 to TRBJ1-2; 8 positions agree with TRBD1. Germline CDR1 and CDR2: SGHRS and YFSETQ. The CDR3 spans 16 residues. The V gene end was trimmed by 4 bases and the J gene end by 8 bases; junction bases not matched to a gene: 16. In DNA, the CDR3 is TGCGCCAGCAGCCCTGGAGGTCCCCAGGGGGCTGAAGGCTACACCTTC. Encoded protein: CASSPGGPQGAEGYTF.

This clone has only one observation. The J gene is TRBJ2-7, the V gene TRBV5-1; TRBD1 matches 7 bases. This CDR3 comprises 15 residues. V shed 0 bases, J shed 1 base, and the junction held 4 bases outside the gene matches. Germline-derived CDR1 and CDR2 are SGHRS and YFSETQ. CDR3 sequence reads: CASSLGTGDSYEQYF. The CDR3 DNA is TGCGCCAGCAGCTTGGGGACAGGAGATTCCTACGAGCAGTACTTC.

This chain uses TRBV7-9 with TRBJ2-6, with D hard to call. The V and J ends lost 5 bases and 3 bases respectively, with 5 bases between them. This CDR3 region has 13 residues. The germline CDR1 and CDR2 sequences are SEHNR and FQNEAQ (reference sequence). The CDR3 region has the DNA TGTGCCAGCAGCCCCCTTGGGGCCAACGTCCTGACTTTC. It encodes CASSPLGANVLTF.

CDR3 loop: CATSSPIGTSGGSSYEQYF. CDR3 DNA sequence: TGTGCCACCAGCAGCCCTATTGGGACTAGCGGGGGAAGCTCCTACGAGCAGTACTTC. The chain links TRBV15 to TRBJ2-7, with TRBD2 matching over 14 bases. Trimming took 3 bases from V and 0 from J; bases not matched to a gene: 10. The CDR3 consists of 19 residues. CDR1 is LNHNV and CDR2 is YYDKDF in the germline V gene (reference sequence).

The gene calls are TRBV7-9 and TRBJ2-1; TRBD1 aligns across 8 bases. CDR1 is SEHNR, CDR2 FQNEAQ, per germline (reference sequence). The CDR3 contains 15 residues. Trimming took 10 bases from V and 9 from J; bases not matched to a gene: 17. The CDR3: CAIRADRVVFGEQFF. The CDR3 DNA follows: TGTGCCATCAGGGCGGACAGGGTGGTGTTTGGTGAGCAGTTCTTC.

The chain employs TRBV18 and TRBJ1-1; D perhaps matches TRBD1 (5 bases). Germline V CDR1 and CDR2: KGHSH, LQKENI. V was cut by 3 bases and J by 1 base, with 18 bases left in between. CDR3 length: 17 amino acids. The CDR3 spells CASSPLGPGSSNTEAFF. CDR3 coding DNA: TGTGCCAGCTCACCTTTAGGTCCAGGGAGTTCGAACACTGAAGCTTTCTTT.

The chain has TRBV18 and TRBJ1-4; D is undetermined. The V gene's germline CDR1 is KGHSH and CDR2 LQKENI. The V and J ends lost 6 bases and 0 bases respectively, with 11 bases between them. The CDR3 has 15 residues. The CDR3 spells CASSLGTSTNEKLFF. The CDR3 nucleotides read TGTGCCAGCTCTCTTGGAACCTCAACTAATGAAAAACTGTTTTTT.

CDR3 in DNA: TGTGCCAGCAGTTACTCGAGTCTCTCCTTACAGTATTTT. It encodes CASSYSSLSLQYF. The chain couples TRBV6-5 to TRBJ2-3; D remains ambiguous. Germline V gives CDR1 MNHEY, CDR2 SVGAGI. The germline V and J ends were trimmed by 0 bases and 12 bases, with 13 bases remaining between them. This CDR3 is 13 amino acids long.

This clone appeared a few times. The chain links TRBV19 to TRBJ1-6; D ambiguous. The CDR3 consists of 13 residues. Germline lookup yields CDR1 LNHDA and CDR2 SQIVND (reference sequence). V was shortened by 8 bases and J by 4 bases, with 9 bases between the two germline ends. The CDR3 protein is CASSDIYNSPLHF. The CDR3, as DNA: TGTGCCAGTTCCGACATATATAATTCACCCCTCCACTTT.

This sequence joins TRBV2 and TRBJ1-1, with D perhaps matching TRBD1 (5 bases). Germline CDR1 is SNHLY and CDR2 is FYNNEI. V was trimmed by 4 bases and J by 2 bases, leaving 8 bases between them. CDR3 length: 13 residues. The CDR3 DNA reads as TGTGCCAGCAGTGTTCAGGGTAACACTGAAGCTTTCTTT. It specifies CASSVQGNTEAFF.

The gene calls are TRBV14 and TRBJ1-3, with D perhaps TRBD1 (6 bases). The germline V gene has CDR1 SGHDN and CDR2 FVKESK. V shed 4 bases and J shed 0 bases, with 7 bases lying between them. The CDR3 covers 14 residues. DNA for the CDR3: TGTGCCAGCAGCCCGGGACACTCTGGAAACACCATATATTTT. This translates into CASSPGHSGNTIYF.

The gene calls are TRBV7-2 and TRBJ2-6; a possible D gene is TRBD1 (6 bases). Germline assignment: CDR1 SGHTA and CDR2 FQGNSA. The CDR3 runs to 16 residues. Deletions cut 1 base from V and 4 bases from J, with 11 bases between. CDR3 region: CASSLVGAGGANVLTF. The DNA for the CDR3 is TGTGCCAGCAGCTTAGTGGGGGCGGGCGGGGCCAACGTCCTGACTTTC. The full variable domain, in which reference TRBV7-2 and TRBJ2-6 provide the parts outside the CDR3, is GAGVSQSPSNKVTEKGKDVELRCDPISGHTALYWYRQSLGQGLEFLIYFQGNSAPDKSGLPSDRFSAERTGGSVSTLTIQRTQQEDSAVYLCASSLVGAGGANVLTFGAGSRLTVL.

This clone was seen only once. The J gene is TRBJ1-3, the V gene TRBV29-1; tentative D call: TRBD1 (5 bases). Between the trimmed V and J ends, which lost 7 bases and 0 bases, there was a span of 13 bases. CDR1 SQVTM and CDR2 ANQGSEA come from the germline V gene. CDR3 length equals 14 residues. The chain's CDR3 is CSAITGHSGNTIYF. In DNA form, the CDR3 reads TGCAGCGCAATAACAGGTCACTCTGGAAACACCATATATTTT.

The V call is TRBV5-1, the J call TRBJ2-5, with D possibly matching TRBD1 (5 bases). The V gene's germline CDR1 is SGHRS and CDR2 YFSETQ. V gave up 1 base and J gave up 4 bases, with 14 bases separating them. This CDR3 is 15 amino acids long. The CDR3 is CASSLTGAPRETQYF. In DNA, the CDR3 is TGCGCCAGCAGCTTGACAGGAGCCCCCAGAGAGACCCAGTACTTC.

The rearrangement joins TRBV6-5 to TRBJ1-1; possible D gene TRBD1, 5 bases. V was shortened by 4 bases and J by 3 bases, with 9 bases between the two germline ends. The CDR3 is 13 residues long. Germline V gene lookup returns CDR1 MNHEY and CDR2 SVGAGI. Here the CDR3 reads CASSSGFDTEAFF. The CDR3 DNA sequence: TGTGCCAGCAGTTCAGGGTTTGACACTGAAGCTTTCTTT.

J is TRBJ1-5 and V is TRBV7-2; 7 positions agree with TRBD1. J gave up 4 bases and V 8 bases, and 5 bases lay outside the gene matches. This CDR3 contains 13 residues. Germline V gives CDR1 SGHTA, CDR2 FQGNSA. CDR3 sequence: CASGTERNQPQHF. CDR3 nucleotides: TGTGCCAGCGGGACAGAGAGAAATCAGCCCCAGCATTTT.

V usage is TRBV28 and J usage is TRBJ2-2, with 8 nucleotides matching TRBD1. The CDR3 sequence is 16 residues long. The V and J ends lost 7 bases and 3 bases, in that order; junction bases with no gene match: 10. Germline CDR1 is MDHEN and CDR2 is SYDVKM. CDR3 protein: CASIPRYRGDTGELFF. As DNA, the CDR3 is TGTGCCAGCATACCGAGGTACAGGGGGGACACCGGGGAGCTGTTTTTT.